A selection of T cell receptor beta chains follows, all from one sample in a study of blood T cell repertoires in COVID-19. Sequenced by immunoSEQ multiplex PCR; TCRdb stores in-frame clones only, minus some. The table lists 450,000 to 500,000 clones, about 88% of them singletons. The sequenced sample consisted of PBMCs or T cells enriched from blood (not recorded which). These receptors all come from an older woman who had recovered from COVID-19. Both conserved end residues are part of each CDR3. The D gene is left open where the match is weak. Only part of the rows carry a size: once, few, many, or a class if the clone is expanded.

d_call	v_call	clone_size	j_call	cdr3_nt	cdr3_aa
.	TRBV2	.	TRBJ2-4	TGTGCCAGCAGTGTGAGCATTATAGCCAAAAACATTCAGTACTTC	CASSVSIIAKNIQYF
.	TRBV6-5	.	TRBJ2-7	TGTGCCAGCAGTTACTCGAGAGGGTACGAGCAGTACTTC	CASSYSRGYEQYF
.	TRBV30	.	TRBJ2-1	TGTGCCTGGGGATTCCGGGAGATATGGTCCTACAATGAGCAGTTCTTC	CAWGFREIWSYNEQFF
.	TRBV27	.	TRBJ2-3	TGTGCCAGCAGTTTGGGGAACAGGGTCCTCACAGATACGCAGTATTTT	CASSLGNRVLTDTQYF
TRBD2	TRBV7-2	.	TRBJ2-1	TGTGCCAGCAGCTCCACCCTAGGACTAGCGGGGGCTGGGGAGCAGTTCTTC	CASSSTLGLAGAGEQFF
.	TRBV5-1	.	TRBJ2-1	TGCGCCAGCAGCTCGGGAGGGGGCACCTACAATGAGCAGTTCTTC	CASSSGGGTYNEQFF
.	TRBV24-1	.	TRBJ2-2	TGTGCCACCAGTGCCCCGTTCGGGGTTACAGCGAACACCGGGGAGCTGTTTTTT	CATSAPFGVTANTGELFF
TRBD1	TRBV6-5	once	TRBJ2-1	TGTGCCAGCTCCCGGGACAGCCCCAATGAGCAGTTCTTC	CASSRDSPNEQFF
.	TRBV6-6	few	TRBJ1-1	TGTGCCAGCAGTGTGACAGTGAACACTGAAGCTTTCTTT	CASSVTVNTEAFF
TRBD1	TRBV11-2	.	TRBJ1-3	TGTGCCAGCAGCAGAAAACAGGGGACTGGAAACACCATATATTTT	CASSRKQGTGNTIYF
.	TRBV2	.	TRBJ2-7	TGTGCCAGCACACTCGACAGAGACTACGAGCAGTACTTC	CASTLDRDYEQYF
.	TRBV30	.	TRBJ2-1	TGTGCCTGGAGTGTACGCGGGGCCTGGAACAATGAGCAGTTCTTC	CAWSVRGAWNNEQFF
TRBD1	TRBV14	.	TRBJ1-1	TGTGCCAGCAGCCCTGGGACAGGGGGCACTGAAGCTTTCTTT	CASSPGTGGTEAFF
.	TRBV9	.	TRBJ1-4	TGTGCCAGCAGCGGAGGGACAACTAATGAAAAACTGTTTTTT	CASSGGTTNEKLFF
TRBD1	TRBV29-1	.	TRBJ1-1	TGCAGCGGTGTGGGACAGGGGTACACTGAAGCTTTCTTT	CSGVGQGYTEAFF
TRBD1	TRBV5-1	.	TRBJ2-1	TGCGCCAGCAGCCCCCTGGACAGGACAGGGATTAATGAGCAGTTCTTC	CASSPLDRTGINEQFF
.	TRBV7-9	.	TRBJ2-3	TGTGCCAGCAGCTTTGGGGGGGCACGCACAGATACGCAGTATTTT	CASSFGGARTDTQYF
.	TRBV2	.	TRBJ1-1	TGTGCCAGCAGTGAAGGGGAGCAAGTTGAAGCTTTCTTT	CASSEGEQVEAFF
.	TRBV28	.	TRBJ2-5	TGTGCCAGCAGTGCGCGCAGGATAATGGAGACCCAGTACTTC	CASSARRIMETQYF
TRBD1	TRBV25-1	.	TRBJ1-2	TGTGCCAGCATTGGGATTGACGGGACAGGGGACTATGGCTACACCTTC	CASIGIDGTGDYGYTF
.	TRBV11-2	.	TRBJ2-2	TGTGCCAGCAGCTTAACAGCGAACACCGGGGAGCTGTTTTTT	CASSLTANTGELFF
TRBD1	TRBV2	.	TRBJ1-1	TGTGCCAGCAGTGACTTTGGACAGGGAATGAACACTGAAGCTTTCTTT	CASSDFGQGMNTEAFF
.	TRBV30	.	TRBJ1-5	TGTGCCTGGAGTGTTTTTGGGGCTGGTGGCAATCAGCCCCAGCATTTT	CAWSVFGAGGNQPQHF
.	TRBV7-6	once	TRBJ1-3	TGTGCCAGCAGCACTGGACACAGCTCTGGAAACACCATATATTTT	CASSTGHSSGNTIYF
.	TRBV2	.	TRBJ2-1	TGTGCCAGCAGTGAACAGGGGCTTGGGAATGAGCAGTTCTTC	CASSEQGLGNEQFF
.	TRBV7-2	.	TRBJ1-1	TGTGCCAGCAGCTTAGAGAGTCACCTGAACACTGAAGCTTTCTTT	CASSLESHLNTEAFF
TRBD2	TRBV4-1	.	TRBJ2-1	TGCGCCAGCAGCTTCCGGACTAGCTCTCAGGATGAGCAGTTCTTC	CASSFRTSSQDEQFF
TRBD1	TRBV9	few	TRBJ1-6	TGTGCCAGCAGCGCACATACAGGGGATTCACCCCTCCACTTT	CASSAHTGDSPLHF
TRBD2	TRBV4-2	.	TRBJ2-3	TGTGCCAGCAGCCAAGATAGCGGGGGTCCGGATACGCAGTATTTT	CASSQDSGGPDTQYF
.	TRBV6-1	.	TRBJ1-1	TGTGCCAGCAGTGAGAGGGTGGGCACTGAAGCTTTCTTT	CASSERVGTEAFF
.	TRBV7-9	.	TRBJ2-7	TGTGCCAGCAGCCCAAGGGACGCGGGACTTTACGAGCAGTACTTC	CASSPRDAGLYEQYF
.	TRBV9	.	TRBJ1-6	TGTGCCAGCAGCCCTCAGTTGGAGGGTTCACCCCTCCACTTT	CASSPQLEGSPLHF
.	TRBV5-1	.	TRBJ2-2	TGCGCCAGCAGCTCGACGGGGAACACCGGGGAGCTGTTTTTT	CASSSTGNTGELFF
.	TRBV29-1	.	TRBJ2-1	TGCAGCCTCTTCGGCGGGGTCTCCTACAATGAGCAGTTCTTC	CSLFGGVSYNEQFF
.	TRBV27	.	TRBJ1-2	TGTGCCAGCAGTTATCGGGGGGCCAGCTATGGCTACACCTTC	CASSYRGASYGYTF
TRBD2	TRBV7-8	once	TRBJ2-7	TGTGCCAGCAGCGGATTTAGCGGGGGGGCCCCCTACGAGCAGTACTTC	CASSGFSGGAPYEQYF
.	TRBV5-1	.	TRBJ2-5	TGCGCCAGCAGCTTGGCCCCTTCCGTCCAAGAGACCCAGTACTTC	CASSLAPSVQETQYF
TRBD2	TRBV7-2	.	TRBJ2-5	TGTGCCAGCAGCCCGTCGGCTACTAGCGTGGAGACCCAGTACTTC	CASSPSATSVETQYF
TRBD2	TRBV7-2	.	TRBJ2-1	TGTGCCAGCAGCTTAGCAGGTAGCGGGGGGTACAATGAGCAGTTCTTC	CASSLAGSGGYNEQFF
TRBD1	TRBV6-6	.	TRBJ2-3	TGTGCCAGCAAGAGACAGGGGGGATCAGATACGCAGTATTTT	CASKRQGGSDTQYF
.	TRBV2	.	TRBJ2-7	TGTGCCAGCAGTGGTGGGGCTAGCTCCTACGAGCAGTACTTC	CASSGGASSYEQYF
.	TRBV2	few	TRBJ1-5	TGTGCCAGCAGTGTGTGGACAGACTATCAGCCCCAGCATTTT	CASSVWTDYQPQHF
TRBD1	TRBV4-2	.	TRBJ2-2	TGTGCCAGCAGCCCCCGGGACAGCAACACCGGGGAGCTGTTTTTT	CASSPRDSNTGELFF
.	TRBV5-5	.	TRBJ1-5	TGTGCCAGCAGCTTGTTCCCCAGGGGTGAGGCCAATCAGCCCCAGCATTTT	CASSLFPRGEANQPQHF
.	TRBV3-1/TRBV3-2	.	TRBJ1-6	TGTGCCAGCAGCCAAGAGTGGGCGGGGAATTCACCCCTCCACTTT	CASSQEWAGNSPLHF
TRBD2	TRBV10-1	.	TRBJ2-3	TGCGCCAGCAGCCGGACTAGCGGGGGGGCAGATACGCAGTATTTT	CASSRTSGGADTQYF
.	TRBV6-5	.	TRBJ1-5	TGTGCCAGCAGTAATCCCCAGGGGAATCAGCCCCAGCATTTT	CASSNPQGNQPQHF
.	TRBV7-9	.	TRBJ2-3	TGTGCCAGCAGCCTCTCTAGCGTCTATGATACGCAGTATTTT	CASSLSSVYDTQYF
.	TRBV5-1	.	TRBJ1-2	TGCGCCAGCAGCTTGGATCTGGGGGCGAACGGCTACACCTTC	CASSLDLGANGYTF
.	TRBV4-1	.	TRBJ2-7	TGCGCCAGCAGCCAAGAGAGGTACACCTACGAGCAGTACTTC	CASSQERYTYEQYF
.	TRBV5-1	.	TRBJ2-1	TGCGCCAGCAGCTCGGGACTCTCTTTGGACAATGAGCAGTTCTTC	CASSSGLSLDNEQFF
TRBD1	TRBV19	.	TRBJ2-3	TGTGCCAGTAGCGGACAGGGATCAGATACGCAGTATTTT	CASSGQGSDTQYF
TRBD1	TRBV5-5	few	TRBJ1-2	TGTGCCAGCAGCGACTCCGGGACAGAGCCTTTCCGCTACACCTTC	CASSDSGTEPFRYTF